This TCR beta chain is drawn from a study of blood T cell repertoires in COVID-19 (dated by TCRdb to about 2020). About the full investigation: The collaborator samples originated in the United States, Italy and Spain and spanned the acute and convalescent phases of COVID-19. The dataset comprised deeply sampled blood TCRbeta repertoires from subjects exposed to, actively infected with, or recovered from COVID-19. Where HLA class I and class II types were available, the types were taken from metadata supplied by the sample provider, not from assay-based typing. Sample metadata almost always included a de-identified subject ID, COVID-19 status, age in years and sex. Samples came from the ongoing ImmuneRACE study (first 160 participants) plus 1,254 subjects from 6 global collaborators. The repertoires were made available in a free public database intended to serve as a resource for research on the immune response to SARS-CoV-2. The prospective study material was composed of cDNA or gDNA derived from T cells, B-cell-depleted T cells, or PBMCs. General study outcomes and caveats: Clinical and demographic metadata were provided uncurated, with the amount varying by source and participant.

The immunoSEQ Assay, a bias-controlled multiplex PCR, was used to amplify TCRbeta CDR3 regions from genomic DNA. Processing in the source paper ran as follows. The number of nucleated cells in each sample was estimated from the amplification of reference gene primers within the assay. To quantify the absolute abundance of each unique TCRbeta CDR3 rearrangement, sequence reads were collapsed and filtered. For each sample, productive Simpson clonality was calculated as the square root of Simpson's diversity index over productive rearrangements. The table comes from immuneACCESS by way of TCRdb, which keeps in-frame sequences with V and J called. Part of the clones is missing from these tables; in studies checked, under half for an unresolved V gene and the rest for unknown reasons. The DNA gave D and trimming, while V, J and clone size come from that table. The sample table shows approximately 210,000 clones, and roughly 88% are seen once. The top ten constitute approximately 2% of the sample.

V gives up 0 bases and J gives up 3 bases, and the segment between their germline ends measures 6 bases. The CDR3, cysteine through phenylalanine, is 13 amino acids long. The entry retains the CDR3 DNA only, 39 bases that are in frame from base 1. In the germline V gene, CDR1 corresponds to MNHEY and CDR2 to SVGAGI. This clone was observed once. It lacks a known antigen. Base qualities are not at hand, and no much larger clone is one base apart. The sample contains more than one DNA sequence encoding this CDR3. Samples from volunteer blood donors who had recovered from COVID-19 were contributed by a second Seattle source. Collaborating institutions collected whole blood in K2EDTA tubes following their own protocols. For TCRbeta analysis, collaborators shipped samples in one of three forms: frozen whole blood, isolated PBMCs, or DNA extracted from either of those sample types.

Rearrangement joined TRBV6-5 to TRBJ2-7; the D gene identity is not certain. The specimen sequenced was peripheral blood. This TCR was recovered from a man younger than 40 who had recovered from COVID-19. The CDR3 protein: CASSYSGSYEQYF. The nucleotide sequence is TGTGCCAGCAGTTACTCGGGCAGCTACGAGCAGTACTTC.